The 17 T cell receptor beta chains reported below all come from one sample, sequenced in a study of CD8+CD57+ T cells in acquired aplastic anemia. It was genomic DNA that served as the template for profiling TCR beta VDJ and CDR3. One entry per CDR3 protein, called by TCRdb with MiXCR from the reads. Of about 200,000 distinct CDR3 sequences listed, about 60% were seen once; the top ten hold roughly 62%. For sequencing, patients were chosen who had shown expansion of CD8+CD57+ cells by flow cytometry. The sample was sorted CD4+, CD8+, or CD8+CD57+ T cells (not recorded which) from PBMCs. The receptors stem from a human donor with aplastic anemia.

This clonotype was detected only once. The chain joins TRBV7-8 to TRBJ1-5; the D gene is possibly TRBD1 (5 bases). V gave up 5 bases and J gave up 0 bases, with 11 bases separating them. From germline, CDR1 is SGHVS and CDR2 FQNEAQ. The CDR3 is 15 amino acids. The DNA of the CDR3 is TGTGCCAGCAGCACACGGGGGTATAGCAATCAGCCCCAGCATTTT. Translating it yields CASSTRGYSNQPQHF. The variable domain in full, with the rest retrieved from reference TRBV7-8 and TRBJ1-5, is GAGVSQSPRYKVAKRGQDVALRCDPISGHVSLFWYQQALGQGPEFLTYFQNEAQLDKSGLPSDRFFAERPEGSVSTLKIQRTQQEDSAVYLCASSTRGYSNQPQHFGDGTRLSIL.

CDR3 sequence reads: CASIRDRLIGGYTF. The CDR3, as DNA: TGTGCCAGCATCCGAGACAGGCTGATTGGTGGCTACACCTTC. The rearrangement links TRBV2 to TRBJ1-2; tentative D call: TRBD1 (6 bases). Germline V gene sequence: CDR1 SNHLY, CDR2 FYNNEI. Between the trimmed V and J ends, which lost 7 bases and 7 bases, there was a span of 19 bases. The CDR3 runs to 14 residues.

This chain uses TRBV15 with TRBJ2-7, with D maybe TRBD2 (6 bases). Germline CDR1 reads LNHNV; CDR2 reads YYDKDF (reference sequence). CDR3 length: 13 residues. Between the trimmed V and J ends, which lost 5 bases and 2 bases, there was a span of 10 bases. Here the CDR3 DNA reads TGTGCCACCAGCCCCGGGGGAACCTACGAGCAGTACTTC. This translates into CATSPGGTYEQYF.

With respect to this clonotype: This may be a read error, as it is one base from a much larger clone. The chain uses TRBV2 and TRBJ1-6; D is undetermined. The CDR3 runs 15 residues. Germline CDR1 SNHLY, CDR2 FYNNEI. CDR3 nucleotides: TGTGCCAGCAGTTGGGGAGGCTCCTATAATCCACCCCTCCACTTT. Amino acid sequence: CASSWGGSYNPPLHF.

This chain joins TRBV19 and TRBJ1-2; D not certain. This CDR3 has 11 residues. Trimming stripped 7 bases from V and 8 bases from J, with 11 bases between. In germline, CDR1 is LNHDA, CDR2 SQIVND (reference sequence). Here the CDR3 reads CASIQAGGYTF. The CDR3 nucleotides read TGTGCCAGTATTCAAGCTGGAGGCTACACCTTC. The whole variable domain, filled in from reference TRBV19 and TRBJ1-2, reads DGGITQSPKYLFRKEGQNVTLSCEQNLNHDAMYWYRQDPGQGLRLIYYSQIVNDFQKGDIAEGYSVSREKKESFPLTVTSAQKNPTAFYLCASIQAGGYTFGSGTRLTVV.

This sequence joins TRBV2 and TRBJ1-2; the D gene is possibly TRBD1 (6 bases). There are 13 residues in the CDR3. The V end was cut by 7 bases, the J end by 4 bases, with 13 bases between. Germline assignment: CDR1 SNHLY and CDR2 FYNNEI. The CDR3 DNA is TGTGCCAGCACGGTCAGGACAGTCTATGGCTACACCTTC. It encodes CASTVRTVYGYTF.

In its sample, this clonotype was seen many times. The rearrangement links TRBV20-1 to TRBJ2-3; D is undetermined. The CDR3 is made up of 18 amino acids. CDR1 DFQATT and CDR2 SNEGSKA come from the germline V gene (reference sequence). With 2 bases removed from V and 0 bases from J, the gap between germline ends came to 21 bases. CDR3 protein: CSARPPWGSTRSTDTQYF. The CDR3 bases are TGCAGTGCTAGACCCCCGTGGGGATCAACCAGAAGCACAGATACGCAGTATTTT.

V gene TRBV19 combines with J gene TRBJ2-3; tentative D call: TRBD2 (7 bases). CDR3 length equals 15 residues. Trimming shortened V by 8 bases and J by 4 bases, and 19 bases separated the two germline ends. The germline V gene has CDR1 LNHDA and CDR2 SQIVND (reference sequence). The CDR3 nucleotides are TGTGCCAGTGGGGGGGGCATTTCTCCCGCAGATACGCAGTATTTT. Residues: CASGGGISPADTQYF.

The chain links TRBV7-2 to TRBJ2-7, with 7 bases that match TRBD2. This CDR3 is 16 amino acids long. Trimming at V came to 2 bases and at J to 2 bases, leaving 9 bases not matched to a gene. Per germline, CDR1 SGHTA and CDR2 FQGNSA. The CDR3 DNA follows: TGTGCCAGCAGCTTATCAAGCGGGAATCGGGCCTACGAGCAGTACTTC. It translates to CASSLSSGNRAYEQYF.

In its sample, this clonotype was seen once. The chain combines TRBV2 with TRBJ1-2; TRBD1 is a possible D gene (5 bases). V gave up 2 bases and J gave up 5 bases, with 18 bases separating them. The CDR3 sequence is 16 residues long. The V gene's germline CDR1 is SNHLY and CDR2 FYNNEI. The CDR3 loop is CASSELWGTESYGYTF. The CDR3 DNA follows: TGTGCCAGCAGTGAACTTTGGGGCACGGAGTCTTATGGCTACACCTTC. Drawing the rest from reference TRBV2 and TRBJ1-2, the complete variable domain is EPEVTQTPSHQVTQMGQEVILRCVPISNHLYFYWYRQILGQKVEFLVSFYNNEISEKSEIFDDQFSVERPDGSNFTLKIRSTKLEDSAMYFCASSELWGTESYGYTFGSGTRLTVV.

Comment on this clonotype: An end of the junction differs from the germline gene, which may be a read error. The V and J genes are TRBV2 and TRBJ1-1; unclear D gene. This CDR3 is 14 amino acids long. Per the germline V gene, CDR1 is SNHLY and CDR2 is FYNNEI. The CDR3 is CVSSEIGKDAEAFF. The CDR3 DNA reads TGTGTCAGCAGTGAAATAGGTAAAGACGCTGAAGCTTTCTTT.

A single count supports this clonotype. V gene TRBV7-2 combines with J gene TRBJ1-6; 8 positions match TRBD1. The V gene's germline CDR1 is SGHTA and CDR2 FQGNSA. J was trimmed by 9 bases and V by 5 bases; bases with no gene match: 6. The CDR3 runs to 14 residues. This CDR3 is CASSRSGGASPLHF. In nucleotides, the CDR3 is TGTGCCAGCAGCCGCTCAGGGGGCGCTTCACCCCTCCACTTT.

J is TRBJ1-1 and V is TRBV14; D gene ambiguous. Deletions cut 1 base from V and 5 bases from J, with 11 bases between. This CDR3 is 14 amino acids long. From germline, CDR1 is SGHDN and CDR2 FVKESK. CDR3 DNA: TGTGCCAGCAGCCAAGCGGGGTTGAGGACTGAAGCTTTCTTT. Translation: CASSQAGLRTEAFF.

As DNA, the CDR3 is TGTGCCAGCAGTTACTCGAGTTGGGCAGATACGCAGTATTTT. Translation gives CASSYSSWADTQYF. V gene TRBV6-5 combines with J gene TRBJ2-3; D is unresolved. CDR3 size: 14 residues. The V gene's germline CDR1 is MNHEY and CDR2 SVGAGI. V was shortened by 0 bases and J by 4 bases, with 8 bases between the two germline ends.

CDR3 residues: CASKRAGDGNTIYF. The CDR3 region has the DNA TGTGCCAGCAAACGGGCGGGGGACGGAAACACCATATATTTT. The J gene is TRBJ1-3, the V gene TRBV12-3 or TRBV12-4; a weak D match, TRBD1 (5 bases). This CDR3 is built from 14 residues. With 7 bases removed from V and 4 bases from J, the gap between germline ends came to 14 bases.

The V and J genes are TRBV7-2 and TRBJ2-6, with D tentatively TRBD1 or TRBD2 (5 bases each). The CDR3 has 14 amino acids. Trimming removed 6 bases from V and 4 bases from J, with 10 bases in between. Germline V gene sequence: CDR1 SGHTA, CDR2 FQGNSA. The CDR3 region has the DNA TGTGCCAGCAGAAGGGGAGCCGGGGCCAACGTCCTGACTTTC. Protein: CASRRGAGANVLTF.

The CDR3 sequence: CASSAGRQGVYEQYF. Here the CDR3 DNA reads TGTGCCAGTAGTGCCGGGCGACAGGGGGTATACGAGCAGTACTTC. The chain employs TRBV19 and TRBJ2-7; TRBD1 agrees at 9 bases. V was pared by 5 bases and J by 4 bases, with 9 bases of the junction left unmatched. From germline, CDR1 is LNHDA and CDR2 SQIVND (reference sequence). This CDR3 region has 15 residues.